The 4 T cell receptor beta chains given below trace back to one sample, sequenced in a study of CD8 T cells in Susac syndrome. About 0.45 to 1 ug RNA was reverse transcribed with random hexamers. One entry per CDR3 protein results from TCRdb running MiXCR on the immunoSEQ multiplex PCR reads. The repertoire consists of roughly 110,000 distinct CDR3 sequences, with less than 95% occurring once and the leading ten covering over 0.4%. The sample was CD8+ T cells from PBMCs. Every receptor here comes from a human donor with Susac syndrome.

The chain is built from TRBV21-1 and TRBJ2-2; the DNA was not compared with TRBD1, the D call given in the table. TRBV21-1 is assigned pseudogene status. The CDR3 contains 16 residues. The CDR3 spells CASRYTTGAITGELFF. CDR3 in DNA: TGTGCCAGCAGATATACGACAGGGGCGATCACCGGGGAGCTGTTTTTT.

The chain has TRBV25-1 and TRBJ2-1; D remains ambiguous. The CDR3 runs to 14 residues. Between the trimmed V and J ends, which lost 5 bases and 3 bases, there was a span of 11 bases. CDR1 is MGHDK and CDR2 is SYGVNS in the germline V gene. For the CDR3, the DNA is TGTGCCAGCAGTTACGGTCTAGACTACAATGAGCAGTTCTTC. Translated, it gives CASSYGLDYNEQFF.

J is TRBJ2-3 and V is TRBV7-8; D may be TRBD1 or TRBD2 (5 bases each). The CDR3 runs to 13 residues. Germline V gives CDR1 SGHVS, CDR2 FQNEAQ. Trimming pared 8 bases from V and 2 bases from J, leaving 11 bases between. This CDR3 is CASGFGATDTQYF. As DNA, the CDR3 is TGTGCCAGCGGTTTCGGGGCCACAGATACGCAGTATTTT.

The CDR3 reads CASSSGGARTDTQYF. In DNA, the CDR3 is TGTGCCAGCAGCTCTGGTGGCGCCCGGACAGATACGCAGTATTTT. The chain couples TRBV9 to TRBJ2-3; no reliable D call. Germline V gives CDR1 SGDLS, CDR2 YYNGEE. This CDR3 is built from 15 residues. The ends were cut back, 4 bases at V and 3 bases at J, with 15 bases in the middle.